Presented here are 26 T cell receptor beta chains from one specimen sequenced in a study of blood T cell repertoires in COVID-19. The protocol was immunoSEQ multiplex PCR, while the TCRdb copy is restricted to in-frame clones and leaves out a portion. The data hold about 190,000 clones, with around four fifths observed a single time. Input material: peripheral blood. The source of these receptors is a woman aged 25 to 39 with acute or convalescent COVID-19.

The chain recombines TRBV13 with TRBJ1-2, with D unresolved. Trimming left V 2 bases short and J 8 bases short, with 15 bases between. The CDR3 contains 14 residues. The germline gives CDR1 PRHDT, CDR2 FYEKMQ (reference sequence). The CDR3 sequence: CASSLNQAPGGYTF. The DNA for the CDR3 is TGTGCCAGCAGCTTAAATCAGGCTCCCGGCGGCTACACCTTC.

This clone was observed a single time. The rearrangement uses TRBV7-2 and TRBJ2-1; TRBD2 agrees at 9 bases. This CDR3 region has 16 residues. Trimming took 2 bases from V and 2 from J; bases not matched to a gene: 4. Germline V gene data show CDR1 as SGHTA and CDR2 as FQGNSA. The DNA of the CDR3 is TGTGCCAGCAGCTTAACTCGACTAGCGGCCTACAATGAGCAGTTCTTC. Its protein product is CASSLTRLAAYNEQFF.

The chain is built from TRBV30 and TRBJ2-5; no clear D. The V end lost 0 bases, the J end lost 2 bases, and 7 bases lay between the germline ends. Germline V gene lookup returns CDR1 GTSNPN and CDR2 SVGIG (reference sequence). The CDR3 spans 13 residues. The CDR3 spells CAWSVLVQETQYF. The CDR3 DNA follows: TGTGCCTGGAGTGTACTCGTACAAGAGACCCAGTACTTC.

This chain uses TRBV15 with TRBJ1-1; D not resolved. Germline V gives CDR1 LNHNV, CDR2 YYDKDF (reference sequence). Trimming shortened V by 0 bases and J by 1 base, and 12 bases separated the two germline ends. This CDR3 is 16 amino acids long. The CDR3 DNA sequence: TGTGCCACCAGCAGAGATCGGATCTCGGGGAACACTGAAGCTTTCTTT. Encoded protein: CATSRDRISGNTEAFF.

This chain uses TRBV10-1 with TRBJ2-1, with 12 positions matching TRBD2. The CDR3 runs 17 residues. Germline V gene sequence: CDR1 WNHNN, CDR2 SYGVQD (reference sequence). The ends lost 9 bases at V and 7 bases at J; junction bases unmatched: 16. CDR3 DNA: TGCGCCAGTCGACCGGGACTAGCGGGCGGAGGGGGGAATGAGCAGTTCTTC. Its translation: CASRPGLAGGGGNEQFF.

A single count supports this clone. This chain joins TRBV21-1 and TRBJ2-2; TRBD1 is the table's D call, not checked against the DNA. TRBV21-1 represents a pseudogene. This CDR3 has 16 residues. In DNA form, the CDR3 reads TGTGCCAGCAGCAACCACAGGGCCGCGAACACCGGGGAGCTGTTTTTT. This encodes CASSNHRAANTGELFF.

V is TRBV12-3 or TRBV12-4 and J is TRBJ1-2; weak D call: TRBD1 (6 bases). This CDR3 is built from 13 residues. V was pared by 4 bases and J by 8 bases, with 14 bases between. In DNA form, the CDR3 reads TGTGCCAGCAGTTCGAACAGGGTGCGGGGCTACACCTTC. Protein: CASSSNRVRGYTF.

This sequence joins TRBV15 and TRBJ2-1; 10 nucleotides agree with TRBD2. The CDR3 contains 15 residues. Trimming at V came to 0 bases and at J to 5 bases, leaving 1 base not matched to a gene. Germline loops: CDR1 LNHNV, CDR2 YYDKDF (reference sequence). The CDR3 sequence: CATSRELAGNNEQFF. In DNA, the CDR3 is TGTGCCACCAGCAGAGAACTAGCGGGGAACAATGAGCAGTTCTTC.

This clone was observed many times. This chain uses TRBV5-5 with TRBJ1-4; tentatively, D is TRBD1 (6 bases). This CDR3 has 15 amino acids. Trimming took off 5 bases at V and 2 bases at J, with 13 bases between the two ends. Per the germline V gene, CDR1 is SGHKS and CDR2 is YYEKEE (reference sequence). The CDR3 DNA reads as TGTGCCAGCAGTACAGGGAAAAACACTAATGAAAAACTGTTTTTT. It codes for CASSTGKNTNEKLFF.

Here the CDR3 reads CASNREVLYEQYF. The DNA for the CDR3 is TGTGCCAGCAACCGGGAAGTGTTATACGAGCAGTACTTC. This chain links TRBV2 with TRBJ2-7; D is perhaps TRBD2 (5 bases). The CDR3 has 13 amino acids. V dropped 7 bases and J dropped 4 bases, with 14 bases sitting between them. Germline V gives CDR1 SNHLY, CDR2 FYNNEI.

The rearrangement uses TRBV10-3 and TRBJ2-3, with a possible D match to TRBD2 (6 bases). This CDR3 is 17 amino acids long. Germline CDR1 reads ENHRY; CDR2 reads SYGVKD. Trimming took off 4 bases at V and 3 bases at J, with 20 bases between the two ends. In DNA form, the CDR3 reads TGTGCCATCAGTGTCTATTCGAGGCGGGAATTGACAGATACGCAGTATTTT. Residues: CAISVYSRRELTDTQYF.

CDR3 sequence reads: CASSDSGGAGDEQFF. CDR3 nucleotide sequence: TGTGCCAGCAGTGACTCTGGGGGGGCTGGGGATGAGCAGTTCTTC. This chain connects TRBV6-4 to TRBJ2-1; maybe TRBD2 (7 bases). The CDR3 has 15 residues. V lost 0 bases to trimming and J lost 8 bases, with 14 bases between them. From germline, CDR1 is MRHNA and CDR2 SNTAGT.

The chain couples TRBV3-1 (or the pseudogene TRBV3-2) to TRBJ1-3; no clear D gene. Trimming took off 0 bases at V and 4 bases at J, with 10 bases between the two ends. This CDR3 has 15 amino acids. The germline V gene has CDR1 LGHDT and CDR2 YNNKEL (reference sequence). This CDR3 is CASSQEIPGGNTIYF. The CDR3 region has the DNA TGTGCCAGCAGCCAAGAAATTCCAGGAGGAAACACCATATATTTT.

The chain uses TRBV30 and TRBJ1-1; 7 bases line up with TRBD1. The CDR3 runs 12 residues. Germline V gene data show CDR1 as GTSNPN and CDR2 as SVGIG (reference sequence). The trim removed 3 bases at V and 6 bases at J, leaving 4 bases unmatched. The CDR3 DNA sequence: TGTGCCTGGAGACAGGGGAGCGCTGAAGCTTTCTTT. The encoded protein is CAWRQGSAEAFF.

CDR3 region: CASSLAAGRGREQYF. CDR3 sequence (DNA): TGCGCCAGCAGCTTGGCCGCGGGCAGGGGGCGCGAGCAGTACTTC. The rearrangement links TRBV5-1 to TRBJ2-7; TRBD1 aligns across 8 bases. The germline gives CDR1 SGHRS, CDR2 YFSETQ. This CDR3 contains 15 residues. The V gene end was trimmed by 0 bases and the J gene end by 6 bases; junction bases not matched to a gene: 8.

This clone was observed once. This sequence joins TRBV7-6 and TRBJ1-1, with D tentatively TRBD1 (6 bases). The CDR3 sequence is 16 residues long. CDR1 SGHVS and CDR2 FNYEAQ come from the germline V gene. The V end lost 1 base, the J end lost 3 bases, and 15 bases lay between the germline ends. The CDR3 coding sequence is TGTGCCAGCAGCTTAGTGAGTTCTAGGACAGACACTGAAGCTTTCTTT. Encoded protein: CASSLVSSRTDTEAFF.

This rearrangement joins TRBV28 to TRBJ2-3, with D perhaps TRBD2 (5 bases). Germline CDR1 MDHEN, CDR2 SYDVKM. Trimming stripped 7 bases from V and 4 bases from J, with 18 bases between. The CDR3 runs 15 residues. The CDR3 region is CASTPSTPSADTQYF. In DNA, the CDR3 is TGTGCCAGCACCCCTAGCACCCCCAGCGCAGATACGCAGTATTTT.

The chain has TRBV4-1 and TRBJ2-5, with 7 bases fitting TRBD1. The length of the CDR3 is 15 residues. CDR1 and CDR2 (germline): MGHRA, YSYEKL. Trimming at V came to 6 bases and at J to 2 bases, leaving 9 bases not matched to a gene. The DNA for the CDR3 is TGCGCCAGCAGTACAGATGACAGGGCGCAAGAGACCCAGTACTTC. It specifies CASSTDDRAQETQYF.

The chain has TRBV7-9 and TRBJ1-1; 8 nucleotides agree with TRBD1. Per the germline V gene, CDR1 is SEHNR and CDR2 is FQNEAQ (reference sequence). The CDR3 totals 12 residues. J gave up 11 bases and V 1 base, and 3 bases lay outside the gene matches. CDR3: CASSLVQGAAFF. The CDR3 DNA follows: TGTGCCAGCAGCTTAGTGCAGGGGGCGGCTTTCTTT. Full variable domain (missing parts from reference TRBV7-9 and TRBJ1-1): DTGVSQNPRHKITKRGQNVTFRCDPISEHNRLYWYRQTLGQGPEFLTYFQNEAQLEKSRLLSDRFSAERPKGSFSTLEIQRTEQGDSAMYLCASSLVQGAAFFGQGTRLTVV.

The chain joins TRBV28 to TRBJ2-3, with TRBD2 matching over 10 bases. The trim removed 4 bases at V and 2 bases at J, leaving 6 bases unmatched. The CDR3 is 16 residues long. Germline lookup yields CDR1 MDHEN and CDR2 SYDVKM. CDR3 sequence reads: CASSSLAGGSTDTQYF. CDR3 in DNA: TGTGCCAGCAGTTCCTTAGCGGGGGGCTCCACAGATACGCAGTATTTT.

The chain recombines TRBV30 with TRBJ2-7; 11 bases fit TRBD1. Per germline, CDR1 GTSNPN and CDR2 SVGIG (reference sequence). The junction had 3 bases not matched to a gene; V was cut back by 2 bases and J by 3 bases. There are 14 residues in the CDR3. In DNA, the CDR3 is TGTGCCTGGAGTCCCGGGACAGGGGGCTACGAGCAGTACTTC. It yields the protein CAWSPGTGGYEQYF.

The CDR3 here is CASSANAVAGEQYF. Written as DNA, the CDR3 is TGTGCCAGCAGCGCAAACGCGGTAGCCGGGGAGCAGTACTTC. This chain uses TRBV7-8 with TRBJ2-7; no definite D call. The CDR3 has 14 amino acids. With 5 bases removed from V and 7 bases from J, the gap between germline ends came to 18 bases. CDR1 is SGHVS, CDR2 FQNEAQ, per germline. Filled out from reference TRBV7-8 and TRBJ2-7, the complete variable domain reads GAGVSQSPRYKVAKRGQDVALRCDPISGHVSLFWYQQALGQGPEFLTYFQNEAQLDKSGLPSDRFFAERPEGSVSTLKIQRTQQEDSAVYLCASSANAVAGEQYFGPGTRLTVT.

The chain recombines TRBV25-1 with TRBJ1-1; TRBD1 might be the D (6 bases). V lost 1 base and J lost 0, with 15 bases in between. Germline CDR1 MGHDK, CDR2 SYGVNS. The CDR3 runs to 17 residues. CDR3 in amino acids: CASSESRGGVLNTEAFF. The DNA for the CDR3 is TGTGCCAGCAGTGAATCGAGAGGGGGGGTCCTGAACACTGAAGCTTTCTTT.

The chain recombines TRBV6-5 with TRBJ2-3, with TRBD2 matching over 9 bases. The CDR3 has 16 residues. The V and J ends lost 0 bases and 5 bases, in that order; junction bases with no gene match: 6. Germline-derived CDR1 and CDR2 are MNHEY and SVGAGI. This CDR3 is CASSYSLAGMEDTQYF. CDR3 nucleotides: TGTGCCAGCAGTTACTCCCTAGCGGGGATGGAAGATACGCAGTATTTT.

The chain carries TRBV7-8 and TRBJ2-7; possibly TRBD1 for D (5 bases). V shed 2 bases and J shed 3 bases, with 8 bases lying between them. Germline V CDR1 and CDR2: SGHVS, FQNEAQ. The CDR3 is made up of 13 amino acids. This chain's CDR3 is CASSLRQYYEQYF. The CDR3 DNA reads TGTGCCAGCAGCTTACGACAGTACTACGAGCAGTACTTC. Full variable domain (remainder filled in from reference TRBV7-8 and TRBJ2-7): GAGVSQSPRYKVAKRGQDVALRCDPISGHVSLFWYQQALGQGPEFLTYFQNEAQLDKSGLPSDRFFAERPEGSVSTLKIQRTQQEDSAVYLCASSLRQYYEQYFGPGTRLTVT.

The chain carries TRBV4-3 and TRBJ2-1, with TRBD2 matching over 10 bases. The CDR3 sequence is 17 residues long. Germline CDR1 reads LGHNA; CDR2 reads YSLEER. V shed 0 bases, J shed 8 bases, and the junction held 10 bases outside the gene matches. The CDR3 nucleotides are TGCGCCAGCAGCCAAGAAAATGTACTAGCGGGAAACGATGAGCAGTTCTTC. Translated, it gives CASSQENVLAGNDEQFF.